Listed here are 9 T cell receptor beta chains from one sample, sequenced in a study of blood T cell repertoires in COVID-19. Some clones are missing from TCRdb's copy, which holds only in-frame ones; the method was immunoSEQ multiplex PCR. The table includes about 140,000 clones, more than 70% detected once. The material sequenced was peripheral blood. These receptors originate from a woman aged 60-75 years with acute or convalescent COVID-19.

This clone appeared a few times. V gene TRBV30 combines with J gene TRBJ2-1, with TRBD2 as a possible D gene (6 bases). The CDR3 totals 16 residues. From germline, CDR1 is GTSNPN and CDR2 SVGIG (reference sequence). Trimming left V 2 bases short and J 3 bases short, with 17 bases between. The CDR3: CAWSPPSAARYNEQFF. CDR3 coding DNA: TGTGCCTGGAGTCCGCCTAGCGCGGCCCGCTACAATGAGCAGTTCTTC.

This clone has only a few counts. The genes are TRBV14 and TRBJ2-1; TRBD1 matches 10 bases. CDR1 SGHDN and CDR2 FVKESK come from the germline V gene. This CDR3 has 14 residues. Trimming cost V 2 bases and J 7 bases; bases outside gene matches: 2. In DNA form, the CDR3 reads TGTGCCAGCAGCCAAAGGACAGGGGGAAATGAGCAGTTCTTC. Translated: CASSQRTGGNEQFF.

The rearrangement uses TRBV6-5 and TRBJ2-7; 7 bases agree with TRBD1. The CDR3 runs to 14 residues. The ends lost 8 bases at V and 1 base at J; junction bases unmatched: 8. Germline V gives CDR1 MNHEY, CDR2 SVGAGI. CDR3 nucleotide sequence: TGTGCCAGCCATATCGCAGGGGGATCCTACGAGCAGTACTTC. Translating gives CASHIAGGSYEQYF.

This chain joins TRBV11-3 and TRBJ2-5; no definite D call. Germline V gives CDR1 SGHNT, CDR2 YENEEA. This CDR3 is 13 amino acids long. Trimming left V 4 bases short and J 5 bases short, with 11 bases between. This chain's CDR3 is CASSSRRRETQYF. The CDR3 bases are TGTGCCAGCAGCTCCAGAAGGCGGGAGACCCAGTACTTC. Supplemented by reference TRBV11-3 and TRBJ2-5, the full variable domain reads EAGVVQSPRYKIIEKKQPVAFWCNPISGHNTLYWYLQNLGQGPELLIRYENEEAVDDSQLPKDRFSAERLKGVDSTLKIQPAELGDSAVYLCASSSRRRETQYFGPGTRLLVL.

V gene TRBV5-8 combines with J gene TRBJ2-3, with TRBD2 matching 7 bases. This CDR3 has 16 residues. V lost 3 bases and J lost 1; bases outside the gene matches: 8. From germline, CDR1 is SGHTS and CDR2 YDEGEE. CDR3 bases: TGTGCCAGCAGCTGGGGAGGTCTAGCGGGCACAGATACGCAGTATTTT. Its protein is CASSWGGLAGTDTQYF.

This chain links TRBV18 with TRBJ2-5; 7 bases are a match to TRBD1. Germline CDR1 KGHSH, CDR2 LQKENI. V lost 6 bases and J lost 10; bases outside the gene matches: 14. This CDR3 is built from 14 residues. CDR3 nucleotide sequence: TGTGCCAGCTCTCGGGACAGCCGGTCCGGGGACCAGTACTTC. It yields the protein CASSRDSRSGDQYF.

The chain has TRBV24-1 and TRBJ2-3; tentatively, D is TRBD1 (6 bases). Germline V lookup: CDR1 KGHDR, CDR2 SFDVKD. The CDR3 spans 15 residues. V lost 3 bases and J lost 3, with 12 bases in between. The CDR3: CATSDPLRGTDTQYF. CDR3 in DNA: TGTGCCACCAGTGATCCCCTCAGGGGAACAGATACGCAGTATTTT.

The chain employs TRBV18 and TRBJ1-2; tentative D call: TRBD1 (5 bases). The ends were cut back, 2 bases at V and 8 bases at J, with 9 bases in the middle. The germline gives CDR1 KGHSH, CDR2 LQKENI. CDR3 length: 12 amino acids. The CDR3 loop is CASSPDRQGYTF. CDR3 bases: TGTGCCAGCTCACCAGACAGACAGGGCTACACCTTC.

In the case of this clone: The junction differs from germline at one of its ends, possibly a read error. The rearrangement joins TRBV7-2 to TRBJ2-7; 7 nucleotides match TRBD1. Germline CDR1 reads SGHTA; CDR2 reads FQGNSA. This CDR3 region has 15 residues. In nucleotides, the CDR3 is TGTGCCAGCAGCTTAGATAGGGGGCTCTCCAACGAGCAGTACTTC. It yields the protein CASSLDRGLSNEQYF.